This TCR beta chain was sequenced during a study of early T cells in non-severe SARS-CoV-2 infection. The CDR3 spans 15 residues. Trimming took 3 bases from V and 0 from J, leaving 8 bases between them. CDR1 SNHLY and CDR2 FYNNEI come from the germline V gene. The library protocol tagged individual cDNA molecules with unique molecular identifiers. TCRdb re-called the 5' RACE reads with MiXCR, one entry per CDR3 protein. The top ten clones hold 0.72% of a sample with around 25,000 distinct CDR3 sequences, around 3% of them seen once. This clonotype has only a few counts. This chain uses TRBV2 with TRBJ1-4; no definite D call. The sequence derives from an adult who was a healthcare worker with PCR-confirmed SARS-CoV-2 infection or an uninfected control (not recorded which). The sample was whole blood. The CDR3 sequence: CASSDRRATNEKLFF. The CDR3 DNA sequence: TGTGCCAGCAGTGACAGACGTGCAACTAATGAAAAACTGTTTTTT.